This T cell receptor (beta chain) was found in a study of spatial heterogeneity in lung cancer. Study as a whole: An average of more than ten raw reads was observed per unique TCR and UMI combination.

Every individual TCR cDNA molecule carried its own unique molecular identifier, which allowed correction of PCR and sequencing errors. One entry per CDR3 protein results from TCRdb running MiXCR on the 5' RACE reads. The repertoire holds 5,500 to 6,000 distinct CDR3 sequences, 15% to 20% seen once, with roughly 15% in the top ten. The time point was: sample taken at primary tumor resection. A few counts support this clonotype. The target antigen is unknown. The junction shows a germline mismatch at one end, possibly a read error. Study-wide results and limits: Higher tumor mutation counts went along with higher counts of expanded intratumoral alpha and beta TCRs.

Germline CDR1 and CDR2: SSHAT and FNYEAQ (reference sequence). The CDR3 is 14 amino acids. This chain joins TRBV7-7 and TRBJ2-5; D uncertain. This TCR came from a male donor with early-stage non-small cell lung cancer. The specimen was lung tumor tissue, collected at surgery. The CDR3 DNA reads as TGTGCTAGCAGCTCCGACAAGGGTGGAAAGACCCAGTACTTC. Translated: CASSSDKGGKTQYF.